The rows below give T cell receptor beta chains drawn from one sample of a study of cytomegalovirus exposure and HLA in healthy donors. Clones were read by immunoSEQ multiplex PCR, and TCRdb kept only the in-frame ones, dropping some. The sample includes 200,000 to 250,000 clones, 70% to 90% of them seen just once. The sample taken for sequencing was PBMCs. These receptors were taken from a woman aged 18 to 35 in good health and CMV-seronegative. Each CDR3 is given with its conserved first and last residue. D genes are given only for firm matches.

v_gene: TRBV10-3
d_gene: NA
CDR3aa: CAISERGIQPQHF

v_gene: TRBV27
d_gene: NA
CDR3aa: CASSLSSVSEAFF

v_gene: TRBV25-1
d_gene: NA
CDR3aa: CASSVPAGARETQYF

v_gene: TRBV6-6
d_gene: TRBD2
CDR3aa: CASSYAGGNYEQYF

v_gene: TRBV5-5
d_gene: NA
CDR3aa: CASSSGGGNQPQHF

v_gene: TRBV30
d_gene: NA
CDR3aa: CAWGAGPGTYNEQFF

v_gene: TRBV9
d_gene: TRBD2
CDR3aa: CASSVLAGDTDTQYF

v_gene: TRBV7-8
d_gene: NA
CDR3aa: CASSWGWNEQFF

v_gene: TRBV27
d_gene: TRBD2
CDR3aa: CASSRTSGRGNTQYF

v_gene: TRBV7-3
d_gene: TRBD1
CDR3aa: CASSPGGDVPEAFF

v_gene: TRBV7-8
d_gene: TRBD1
CDR3aa: CASRATGAYEQYF

v_gene: TRBV20-1
d_gene: NA
CDR3aa: CSARPDEKLFF

v_gene: TRBV25-1
d_gene: TRBD1
CDR3aa: CASSERAGGRTGELFF

v_gene: TRBV2
d_gene: TRBD2
CDR3aa: CASRGTSGGPYNEQFF

v_gene: TRBV27
d_gene: NA
CDR3aa: CASSLIAGAPGANVLTF

v_gene: TRBV30
d_gene: NA
CDR3aa: CAWSDIGGYMNTEAFF

v_gene: TRBV13
d_gene: NA
CDR3aa: CASSFGIDGYTF

v_gene: TRBV6-5
d_gene: NA
CDR3aa: CASRWTFREGYGYTF

v_gene: TRBV29-1
d_gene: NA
CDR3aa: CSVGGHGSNEQFF

v_gene: TRBV27
d_gene: NA
CDR3aa: CASSRTDGTDTQYF

v_gene: TRBV11-2
d_gene: NA
CDR3aa: CASSLGGDYTYEQYF

v_gene: TRBV15
d_gene: NA
CDR3aa: CATSRDRTGAAGYTF

v_gene: TRBV27
d_gene: TRBD1
CDR3aa: CASSLRGGDRVPNQPQHF